One sample yielded the 29 T cell receptor beta chains listed below, sequenced in a study of regulatory T cells in long-lasting Graves disease (TCRdb year 2021). The library was produced with multiplex PCR. The instrument given in TCRdb is Illumina HiSeq 4000. TCR beta libraries were built with iRepertoire HTBI primers and Arm-PCR amplification of CDR3 regions. The public reads were quality trimmed at Q25 with fastp and then assembled into clones with MiXCR by TCRdb, keeping productive beta chains. One record per CDR3 amino acid sequence lists the most common genes and DNA. Counted in this sample were some 490,000 distinct CDR3 sequences; 12% of them appeared once. The biggest ten clones account for approximately 9% of the sample. The sample's time point label, decoded: newly diagnosed GD, antithyroid drugs for less than 3 months. RNA was extracted from PBMCs in TRIzol for both TCR sequencing and RNA sequencing.

This sample was also put to use in a study of T cells in Graves' hyperthyroidism and ophthalmopathy.

Sequences were derived from peripheral blood mononuclear cells (PBMCs), sampled at new diagnosis, from a patient treated with antithyroid drugs. The receptors shown here come from a woman aged 25 to 39 with Graves disease. Donor details come from another sample of the same person, matched by shared clones.

This clonotype appeared a few times. V usage is TRBV7-9 and J usage is TRBJ1-4; possibly TRBD1 for D (6 bases). V shed 0 bases and J shed 7 bases, with 12 bases lying between them. Germline CDR1 SEHNR, CDR2 FQNEAQ (reference sequence). CDR3 length equals 15 residues. This CDR3 reads CASSLAGARSEKLFF. The CDR3, as DNA: TGTGCCAGCAGCTTAGCGGGGGCGCGGAGTGAAAAACTGTTTTTT.

There are many counts of this clonotype. The chain carries TRBV6-1 and TRBJ1-4, with a tentative D call TRBD1 (5 bases). CDR1 is MNHNS and CDR2 is SASEGT in the germline V gene. The CDR3 has 16 amino acids. Trimming took off 8 bases at V and 7 bases at J, with 23 bases between the two ends. CDR3 bases: TGTGCCAGCCTCACGCAGGCGGGATGTGGGGGTGAAAAACTGTTTTTT. It is translated as CASLTQAGCGGEKLFF.

The sample holds many counts of this clonotype. A read error may be the cause here, since a much bigger clone is one base away. The rearrangement uses TRBV6-1 and TRBJ2-1; 13 bases agree with TRBD2. The ends lost 6 bases at V and 4 bases at J; junction bases unmatched: 0. Per germline, CDR1 MNHNS and CDR2 SASEGT. This CDR3 comprises 14 residues. The CDR3 coding sequence is TGTGCCAGCAGGGGACTAGCGGGGTACAATGAGCAGTTCTTC. It encodes CASRGLAGYNEQFF.

This clonotype was counted between two and nine times. The V call is TRBV4-1, the J call TRBJ2-7; 14 bases are shared with TRBD2. The germline gives CDR1 MGHRA, CDR2 YSYEKL. This CDR3 contains 19 residues. The junction had 11 bases not matched to a gene; V was cut back by 3 bases and J by 1 base. The CDR3 here is CASSQRPGTSGRGSYEQYF. For the CDR3, the DNA is TGCGCCAGCAGCCAGAGACCCGGGACTAGCGGGAGAGGGTCCTACGAGCAGTACTTC.

This clonotype was counted at least ten times. The CDR3 region has the DNA TGTGCCAGCAGTGTAACTAGCGGGAGGATAGATACGCAGTATTTT. Protein sequence: CASSVTSGRIDTQYF. The V gene is TRBV2, the J gene TRBJ2-3; 12 positions agree with TRBD2. CDR1 and CDR2 (germline): SNHLY, FYNNEI. V was pared by 4 bases and J by 5 bases, with 4 bases of the junction left unmatched. This CDR3 is 15 amino acids long.

This clonotype occurred a few times. The chain employs TRBV19 and TRBJ1-5; 7 positions match TRBD1. The CDR3 spans 15 residues. V shed 6 bases, J shed 9 bases, and the junction held 14 bases outside the gene matches. CDR1 is LNHDA, CDR2 SQIVND, per germline (reference sequence). This CDR3 reads CASRREGAPFGPQHF. As DNA, the CDR3 is TGTGCCAGTAGGCGAGAGGGGGCCCCGTTTGGGCCCCAGCATTTT. The full variable domain, with the rest looked up from reference TRBV19 and TRBJ1-5, is DGGITQSPKYLFRKEGQNVTLSCEQNLNHDAMYWYRQDPGQGLRLIYYSQIVNDFQKGDIAEGYSVSREKKESFPLTVTSAQKNPTAFYLCASRREGAPFGPQHFGDGTRLSIL.

The chain has TRBV6-1 and TRBJ1-5; TRBD1 aligns across 7 bases. Germline V gene lookup returns CDR1 MNHNS and CDR2 SASEGT. The ends lost 6 bases at V and 4 bases at J; junction bases unmatched: 12. There are 16 residues in the CDR3. CDR3 coding DNA: TGTGCCAGCAGACTCACTGTCAGGGGGTCGAATCAGCCCCAGCATTTT. Translated: CASRLTVRGSNQPQHF.

Many counts were recorded for this clonotype. At one boundary the junction diverges from the germline segment, which might be a read error. The chain couples TRBV20-1 to TRBJ2-5; D is possibly TRBD1 or TRBD2 (5 bases each). CDR1 and CDR2 (germline): DFQATT, SNEGSKA (reference sequence). The CDR3 has 11 residues. The CDR3 region has the DNA TGCAGTGCTAGAGATGGGACCGCCTTTAACTTC. Its translation: CSARDGTAFNF.

This clonotype was picked up many times. The V call is TRBV19, the J call TRBJ1-2; D may be TRBD1 (5 bases). The germline V and J ends were trimmed by 4 bases and 5 bases, with 11 bases remaining between them. Germline CDR1 LNHDA, CDR2 SQIVND (reference sequence). The CDR3 runs to 13 residues. CDR3 amino acids: CASSTGTDYGYTF. In DNA form, the CDR3 reads TGTGCCAGTAGTACCGGGACGGATTATGGCTACACCTTC.

This clonotype was seen many times. The rearrangement links TRBV2 to TRBJ1-5; D uncertain. The germline V gene has CDR1 SNHLY and CDR2 FYNNEI. The CDR3 covers 14 residues. V was trimmed by 5 bases and J by 0 bases, leaving 8 bases between them. CDR3 in DNA: TGTGCCAGCAGTATAGCGGGTAGCAATCAGCCCCAGCATTTT. Protein: CASSIAGSNQPQHF.

This clonotype was seen many times. DNA of the CDR3: TGTGCCAGCAGCCTGGGAGGCGTGTGGACAGGCAAAGAGACCCAGTACTTC. Amino acids: CASSLGGVWTGKETQYF. This chain links TRBV11-2 with TRBJ2-5, with D maybe TRBD1 (7 bases). The CDR3 consists of 17 residues. Germline V gene lookup returns CDR1 SGHAT and CDR2 FQNNGV. V was shortened by 5 bases and J by 3 bases, with 22 bases between the two germline ends.

This clonotype has at least ten counts. The rearrangement uses TRBV19 and TRBJ1-6; 8 bases are a match to TRBD1. The CDR3 consists of 15 residues. The V segment lost 10 bases and the J segment 0 bases; nucleotides outside the gene matches: 5. Germline V gene lookup returns CDR1 LNHDA and CDR2 SQIVND (reference sequence). CDR3 nucleotides: TGTGCCACCGCGGACAGGGACTCCTATAATTCACCCCTCCACTTT. Translated, it gives CATADRDSYNSPLHF.

There are a few counts of this clonotype. Just one base apart from a much larger clone, this may be a read error. Because it lacks the conserved phenylalanine or tryptophan at the end, this CDR3 is likely a read error. The gene calls are TRBV12-3 or TRBV12-4 and TRBJ2-7; 7 bases fit TRBD2. The CDR3 sequence is 14 residues long. V was pared by 6 bases and J by 2 bases, with 7 bases of the junction left unmatched. As DNA, the CDR3 is TGTGCCAGCAGGCCCGCTGGGGGGGCCTACGAGCAGTACCTC. Its translation: CASRPAGGAYEQYL.

This clonotype was seen only a few times. This chain uses TRBV20-1 with TRBJ1-2, with D maybe TRBD1 (6 bases). The CDR3 runs 13 residues. V shed 3 bases and J shed 3 bases, with 11 bases lying between them. Germline values: CDR1 DFQATT, CDR2 SNEGSKA (reference sequence). CDR3 protein: CSASPTGDYGYTF. The CDR3 coding sequence is TGCAGTGCTAGCCCGACAGGCGACTATGGCTACACCTTC.

The table lists this clonotype with a few counts. The V and J genes are TRBV3-1 and TRBJ1-3; D remains unclear. With 4 bases removed from V and 1 base from J, the gap between germline ends came to 11 bases. Germline V lookup: CDR1 LGHDT, CDR2 YNNKEL (reference sequence). The CDR3 contains 15 residues. The CDR3 sequence: CASSPRAVSGNTIYF. In DNA, the CDR3 is TGTGCCAGCAGCCCGAGAGCGGTATCTGGAAACACCATATATTTT.

The sample holds many counts of this clonotype. J is TRBJ2-7 and V is TRBV28, with TRBD1 matching 7 bases. Germline CDR1 is MDHEN and CDR2 is SYDVKM. V was clipped by 6 bases and J by 3 bases; unmatched bases: 11. This CDR3 spans 15 amino acids. Here the CDR3 DNA reads TGTGCCAGCAGCCCCATATGGACAGGCTTCTACGAGCAGTACTTC. It translates to CASSPIWTGFYEQYF.

This clonotype was detected ten times or more. The chain recombines TRBV27 with TRBJ2-5; 7 positions match TRBD1. V was pared by 7 bases and J by 5 bases, with 16 bases of the junction left unmatched. There are 16 residues in the CDR3. Germline V CDR1 and CDR2: MNHEY, SMNVEV (reference sequence). The CDR3 loop reads CASTRGPGQNPETQYF. Here the CDR3 DNA reads TGTGCCAGCACCCGGGGACCGGGACAGAATCCTGAGACCCAGTACTTC.

This clonotype was observed at least ten times. The V gene is TRBV11-2, the J gene TRBJ1-1; D is possibly TRBD1 (6 bases). V dropped 2 bases and J dropped 3 bases, with 10 bases sitting between them. CDR1 and CDR2 (germline): SGHAT, FQNNGV. This CDR3 spans 14 amino acids. CDR3 sequence (DNA): TGTGCCAGCAGCTTATGGGGGCTTGACACTGAAGCTTTCTTT. As protein: CASSLWGLDTEAFF.

The chain employs TRBV4-3 and TRBJ1-2, with 9 bases fitting TRBD1. There are 15 residues in the CDR3. V shed 4 bases, J shed 2 bases, and the junction held 5 bases outside the gene matches. CDR1 and CDR2 (germline): LGHNA, YSLEER. CDR3 DNA sequence: TGCGCCAGCAGCCCGGGGGACAGGGACAACTATGGCTACACCTTC. Translated, it gives CASSPGDRDNYGYTF.

This chain connects TRBV4-3 to TRBJ2-3; no reliable D call. V lost 0 bases and J 2 bases, leaving 9 bases between the germline ends. This CDR3 has 15 amino acids. CDR1 is LGHNA, CDR2 YSLEER, per germline. As DNA, the CDR3 is TGCGCCAGCAGCCAAGAGGGGAAGGACACAGATACGCAGTATTTT. It specifies CASSQEGKDTDTQYF.

This clonotype has ten or more counts. The chain couples TRBV24-1 to TRBJ2-7; D may be TRBD2 (7 bases). This CDR3 spans 15 amino acids. CDR1 is KGHDR, CDR2 SFDVKD, per germline. V was cut by 2 bases and J by 1 base, with 11 bases left in between. CDR3 residues: CATSDSRGGSYEQYF. CDR3 nucleotides: TGTGCCACCAGTGATTCCAGGGGAGGGTCCTACGAGCAGTACTTC.

J is TRBJ1-6 and V is TRBV11-2, with D perhaps matching TRBD1 (5 bases). The germline V and J ends were trimmed by 5 bases and 7 bases, with 12 bases remaining between them. The CDR3 runs 14 residues. Germline V gene sequence: CDR1 SGHAT, CDR2 FQNNGV. CDR3: CASSLRVKNSPLHF. The CDR3 coding sequence is TGTGCCAGCAGCCTCAGGGTGAAGAATTCACCCCTCCACTTT.

This clonotype was seen at least ten times. The rearrangement joins TRBV18 to TRBJ1-4; possible D gene TRBD1, 6 bases. CDR1 and CDR2 from the germline V gene are KGHSH and LQKENI. Trimming removed 3 bases at V and 8 bases at J, with 13 bases between. This CDR3 comprises 14 residues. The CDR3 loop is CASSPGGGGEKLFF. The CDR3 DNA reads TGTGCCAGCTCACCGGGGGGCGGAGGAGAAAAACTGTTTTTT.

This clonotype was counted only a few times. The V call is TRBV25-1, the J call TRBJ1-1; D is unclear. The CDR3 contains 12 residues. Germline loops: CDR1 MGHDK, CDR2 SYGVNS. Deletions cut 6 bases from V and 4 bases from J, with 9 bases between. CDR3 in amino acids: CASRRTSTEAFF. The CDR3 DNA reads TGTGCCAGCAGAAGGACTAGCACTGAAGCTTTCTTT.

This clonotype was observed many times. This chain joins TRBV12-5 and TRBJ2-3; 12 bases fit TRBD2. This CDR3 has 15 amino acids. The V gene's germline CDR1 is LGHNT and CDR2 FRNRAP. Trimming removed 1 base from V and 6 bases from J; junction bases left unmatched: 2. The CDR3 loop is CASGLGLAGADTQYF. Written as DNA, the CDR3 is TGTGCTAGTGGTTTGGGACTAGCGGGAGCGGATACGCAGTATTTT. Full variable domain (missing parts from reference TRBV12-5 and TRBJ2-3): DARVTQTPRHKVTEMGQEVTMRCQPILGHNTVFWYRQTMMQGLELLAYFRNRAPLDDSGMPKDRFSAEMPDATLATLKIQPSEPRDSAVYFCASGLGLAGADTQYFGPGTRLTVL.

At least ten counts were recorded for this clonotype. The rearrangement uses TRBV2 and TRBJ2-3, with D possibly TRBD1 on 5 matching bases. V dropped 6 bases and J dropped 10 bases, with 8 bases sitting between them. Germline loops: CDR1 SNHLY, CDR2 FYNNEI. CDR3 length: 10 residues. The CDR3 is CASRIQAQYF. CDR3 nucleotides: TGTGCCAGCAGAATACAGGCGCAGTATTTT.

This clonotype occurred a few times. The rearrangement links TRBV4-1 to TRBJ2-1; D gene unclear. The CDR3 runs to 15 residues. The V end lost 1 base, the J end lost 0 bases, and 7 bases lay between the germline ends. Germline CDR1 and CDR2: MGHRA and YSYEKL. CDR3 nucleotide sequence: TGCGCCAGCAGCCAAGTGGTTAGCTCCTACAATGAGCAGTTCTTC. Protein sequence: CASSQVVSSYNEQFF.

This clonotype was recorded at least ten times. The rearrangement joins TRBV2 to TRBJ2-7, with D uncertain. Trimming left V 3 bases short and J 3 bases short, with 3 bases between. The germline V gene encodes CDR1 SNHLY and CDR2 FYNNEI. The CDR3 covers 11 residues. CDR3 in amino acids: CASSELYEQYF. The DNA of the CDR3 is TGTGCCAGCAGTGAGCTCTACGAGCAGTACTTC.

The rearrangement joins TRBV12-3 or TRBV12-4 to TRBJ1-5; a possible D gene is TRBD1 (5 bases). V was cut by 3 bases and J by 4 bases, with 10 bases left in between. This CDR3 contains 14 residues. The CDR3 DNA reads TGTGCCAGCAGTTTCGGGACTCCGAATCAGCCCCAGCATTTT. Protein product: CASSFGTPNQPQHF.